A single T cell receptor beta chain is shown here with its context. Antigen specificity is unknown. Indicated treatment: 10-day PBMC culture with coronavirus spike peptide pools or control peptides (ViraFEST assay). The sample originates from a study of vaccination and CD4 T cells after COVID-19. Findings and caveats of the study: Among those convalescent, a median 86.3% of reactive clones emerged solely post-vaccination. Spike mono-reactivity was evident in 304 of the 307 vaccine-specific clones derived from convalescent patients.

Germline V lookup: CDR1 SGHTA, CDR2 FQGNSA. The CDR3 loop spans 15 amino acids. J gave up 7 bases and V 4 bases, and 10 bases lay outside the gene matches. Cultured CD4+ T cells had their DNA profiled by the Oncomine TCR Beta short-read assay. Using the QIAamp micro DNA kit, genomic DNA was extracted from the CD4+ T cells that had been cultured. TCRdb passed the PCR reads through MiXCR, listing each CDR3 protein once. The sample includes fewer than 15,000 distinct CDR3 sequences, around half of them seen just once. The chain joins TRBV7-2 to TRBJ1-2, with 9 bases aligning to TRBD1. The clonotype originates from a human donor who had recovered from COVID-19. Sequences were derived from CD4+ T cells from blood, cultured in vitro, sampled before SARS-CoV-2 vaccination. CDR3 loop: CASSSAVQGARGYTF. The CDR3 DNA sequence: TGTGCCAGCAGCTCAGCCGTACAGGGGGCGCGTGGCTACACCTTC.